This T cell receptor (beta chain) was found in a study of blood T cells in healthy people across ages. Germline CDR1 reads LNHNV; CDR2 reads YYDKDF (reference sequence). This CDR3 comprises 14 residues. The ends were cut back, 3 bases at V and 2 bases at J, with 8 bases in the middle. The second PCR ran roughly 7 to 11 cycles with a sample-barcoded 5' primer and J-beta primers. A single record per CDR3 protein comes from TCRdb applying MiXCR to the 5' RACE reads. The repertoire holds fewer than 2,000,000 distinct CDR3 sequences, with roughly two fifths as singletons. The sequenced material came from blood. The V and J genes are TRBV15 and TRBJ1-5; D is unresolved. The receptor was derived from a human donor in good health. For the CDR3, the DNA is TGTGCCACCAGCAGGGTTGGTGGCAATCAGCCCCAGCATTTT. Its translation: CATSRVGGNQPQHF. Complete variable domain (other parts from reference TRBV15 and TRBJ1-5): DAMVIQNPRYQVTQFGKPVTLSCSQTLNHNVMYWYQQKSSQAPKLLFHYYDKDFNNEADTPDNFQSRRPNTSFCFLDIRSPGLGDTAMYLCATSRVGGNQPQHFGDGTRLSIL.